These T cell receptor beta chains were read from a single sample in a study of CD8 T cells in ankylosing spondylitis. MiXCR, applied by TCRdb to the 5' RACE reads, yields one record per CDR3 protein. Of about 800,000 distinct CDR3 sequences detected, 10% to 15% appear once; the ten largest clones hold approximately 0.51%. Sequencing was carried out using blood, either unsorted or a sorted T cell fraction (not recorded which). These receptor sequences come from a male donor with ankylosing spondylitis. Each CDR3 is given with its conserved first and last residue. The order of the fields is clone size, D gene, V gene, J gene, CDR3 protein, CDR3 DNA. A D gene is named only where the DNA matches it firmly. Expanded clones are given a class, and other clones once, few, many or no size at all.

>.|.|TRBV29-1|TRBJ1-2
CSVFRNYGYTF
TGCAGCGTTTTCAGAAACTATGGCTACACCTTC
>.|TRBD2|TRBV20-1|TRBJ2-1
CSATRLAGGRDEQFF
TGCAGTGCCACTCGACTAGCGGGGGGGCGTGATGAGCAGTTCTTC
>.|.|TRBV6-2/TRBV6-3|TRBJ2-3
CASSSTPWGDTQYF
TGTGCCAGCAGCTCTACCCCTTGGGGAGATACGCAGTATTTT
>many|TRBD2|TRBV6-4|TRBJ2-2
CASSRGLAFTTGELFF
TGTGCCAGCAGCCGCGGACTAGCTTTCACCACCGGGGAGCTGTTTTTT
>many|.|TRBV12-3/TRBV12-4|TRBJ1-5
CASSLKVGGVGPQHF
TGTGCCAGCAGTTTAAAAGTAGGGGGAGTGGGGCCCCAGCATTTT
>.|.|TRBV18|TRBJ1-6
CASSPPVTKGSPLHF
TGTGCCAGCTCACCACCGGTAACCAAGGGCTCACCCCTCCACTTT
>few|TRBD1|TRBV12-3/TRBV12-4|TRBJ1-2
CASSNRDRDGYTF
TGTGCCAGCAGCAATCGGGACAGGGATGGCTACACCTTC
>.|.|TRBV21-1|TRBJ2-5
CASSKVERIQETQYF
TGTGCCAGCAGCAAAGTTGAGCGTATCCAAGAGACCCAGTACTTC
>.|.|TRBV5-1|TRBJ1-1
CASSLDWVTEAFF
TGCGCCAGCAGCTTGGACTGGGTTACTGAAGCTTTCTTT
>many|.|TRBV6-5|TRBJ2-3
CASSSWGQITDTQYF
TGTGCCAGCAGTTCATGGGGGCAAATCACAGATACGCAGTATTTT
>.|.|TRBV5-1|TRBJ2-4
CASSLLARGALGAKNIQYF
TGCGCCAGCAGCTTATTAGCGCGGGGAGCCCTGGGAGCCAAAAACATTCAGTACTTC
>.|.|TRBV30|TRBJ2-5
CAWSTGSLLLETQYF
TGTGCCTGGAGTACCGGGTCCCTGTTATTAGAGACCCAGTACTTC
>.|TRBD2|TRBV28|TRBJ2-1
CASLSFTGTSANEQFF
TGTGCCAGCCTTTCCTTTACCGGGACTAGCGCGAATGAGCAGTTCTTC
>.|.|TRBV15|TRBJ2-1
CATSRGYRVRFF
TGTGCCACCAGCAGAGGATACAGGGTAAGGTTCTTC
>.|TRBD2|TRBV4-2|TRBJ2-1
CASSQDPTSGAYNEQFF
TGTGCCAGCAGCCAAGATCCCACTAGCGGGGCCTACAATGAGCAGTTCTTC
>many|TRBD1|TRBV20-1|TRBJ1-1
CSASNRGVNTEAFF
TGCAGTGCGTCCAACAGGGGGGTGAACACTGAAGCTTTCTTT
>.|.|TRBV7-8|TRBJ2-6
CASRRRGDSGANVLTF
TGTGCCAGCAGACGAAGAGGGGACTCTGGGGCCAACGTCCTGACTTTC
>few|.|TRBV9|TRBJ1-3
CASSVVAPFAGNTIYF
TGTGCCAGCAGCGTAGTAGCTCCTTTCGCTGGAAACACCATATATTTT
>.|.|TRBV4-3|TRBJ1-1
CASSRLGDSGTEAFF
TGCGCCAGCAGCCGTCTCGGGGATAGTGGCACTGAAGCTTTCTTT
>many|.|TRBV29-1|TRBJ2-7
CSARWTRGSSYEQYF
TGCAGCGCCCGATGGACCCGCGGCAGCTCCTACGAGCAGTACTTC
>many|TRBD1|TRBV29-1|TRBJ2-3
CSVEKLQGLIDTQYF
TGCAGCGTTGAAAAACTACAGGGGTTGATCGATACGCAGTATTTT
>.|.|TRBV10-3|TRBJ2-2
CAIKDSENTGELFF
TGTGCCATCAAGGATTCTGAGAACACCGGGGAGCTGTTTTTT
>.|.|TRBV12-3/TRBV12-4|TRBJ2-7
CASSLGGGGGLKQYF
TGTGCCAGCAGCCTGGGCGGAGGAGGGGGCCTTAAGCAGTACTTC
>.|TRBD1|TRBV4-3|TRBJ1-1
CASSQTTGGYTEAFF
TGCGCCAGCAGCCAAACTACAGGGGGTTACACTGAAGCTTTCTTT
>.|TRBD1|TRBV5-1|TRBJ2-4
CASSKGTGRGNIQYF
TGCGCCAGCAGCAAAGGGACAGGGCGAGGGAACATTCAGTACTTC
>.|TRBD1|TRBV6-2/TRBV6-3|TRBJ2-4
CASSSGTVDIQYF
TGTGCCAGCAGCTCCGGGACAGTTGACATTCAGTACTTC
>.|.|TRBV6-2/TRBV6-3|TRBJ2-1
CASSYPDLSGEQFF
TGTGCCAGCAGTTACCCGGACCTCTCGGGGGAGCAGTTCTTC
>.|TRBD1|TRBV5-6|TRBJ2-7
CASSRVTGAYEQYF
TGTGCCAGCAGCAGAGTGACAGGGGCGTACGAGCAGTACTTC
>few|TRBD1|TRBV5-1|TRBJ2-1
CASSWDRGGEQFF
TGCGCCAGCAGCTGGGACAGGGGCGGTGAGCAGTTCTTC
>.|.|TRBV7-2|TRBJ1-6
CASSRISDRNSPLHF
TGTGCCAGCAGCCGCATCTCGGACAGAAATTCACCCCTCCACTTT
>.|.|TRBV5-1|TRBJ2-5
CASSRRIGQETQYF
TGCGCCAGCAGCCGCCGGATAGGGCAAGAGACCCAGTACTTC
>.|.|TRBV20-1|TRBJ2-2
CSATWRMNTGELFF
TGCAGTGCTACCTGGCGGATGAACACCGGGGAGCTGTTTTTT
>.|TRBD1|TRBV10-3|TRBJ1-5
CAISQDRGQPQHF
TGTGCCATCAGCCAAGACAGGGGGCAGCCCCAGCATTTT
>few|TRBD1|TRBV5-1|TRBJ1-5
CASSLGQGQGQPQHF
TGCGCCAGCAGCCTAGGACAGGGCCAGGGGCAGCCCCAGCATTTT
>.|.|TRBV10-1|TRBJ2-2
CASSEFGRDGTGELFF
TGCGCCAGCAGTGAATTCGGGCGGGACGGCACCGGGGAGCTGTTTTTT
>many|.|TRBV29-1|TRBJ1-5
CSVTLGGNQPQHF
TGCAGCGTTACGTTGGGGGGAAATCAGCCCCAGCATTTT
>few|.|TRBV7-2|TRBJ1-2
CASSLDLGNYGYTF
TGTGCCAGCAGCTTAGATCTGGGAAACTATGGCTACACCTTC
>many|.|TRBV6-5|TRBJ2-5
CASSFQGPRQETQYF
TGTGCCAGCAGTTTCCAGGGTCCCCGTCAAGAGACCCAGTACTTC
>.|.|TRBV4-2|TRBJ2-7
CASSQGQDNYEQYF
TGTGCCAGCAGCCAAGGACAGGACAACTACGAGCAGTACTTC
>.|TRBD2|TRBV12-3/TRBV12-4|TRBJ2-5
CASSQWTSSEETQYF
TGTGCCAGCAGTCAATGGACTAGTTCGGAAGAGACCCAGTACTTC
>.|.|TRBV6-5|TRBJ2-7
CASSYNRGAALYEQYF
TGTGCCAGCAGTTACAATCGGGGGGCTGCGCTCTACGAGCAGTACTTC
>.|.|TRBV20-1|TRBJ2-7
CSARTDIPYEQYF
TGCAGTGCTAGAACGGACATCCCCTACGAGCAGTACTTC
>.|TRBD1|TRBV11-2|TRBJ2-7
CASSPLPRTGETYEQYF
TGTGCCAGCAGCCCCCTACCCCGGACAGGCGAGACCTACGAGCAGTACTTC
>few|TRBD2|TRBV12-3/TRBV12-4|TRBJ2-3
CASRLASADTQYF
TGTGCCAGTCGACTAGCGTCTGCAGATACGCAGTATTTT
>.|.|TRBV7-2|TRBJ2-7
CASSLLWGPYEQYF
TGTGCCAGCAGCTTACTCTGGGGACCGTACGAGCAGTACTTC
>.|TRBD2|TRBV7-3|TRBJ2-1
CASSAWAGGINEQFF
TGTGCCAGCAGCGCTTGGGCGGGGGGTATCAATGAGCAGTTCTTC
>many|TRBD1|TRBV5-1|TRBJ2-7
CASSLAGTGPYEQYF
TGCGCCAGCAGCTTGGCCGGGACAGGACCATACGAGCAGTACTTC
>few|.|TRBV20-1|TRBJ2-2
CSAQLRGASGELFF
TGCAGTGCTCAACTCAGGGGCGCGTCCGGGGAGCTGTTTTTT
>.|.|TRBV4-2|TRBJ2-3
CASSQGSRYTDTQYF
TGTGCCAGCAGCCAAGGTAGCCGATACACAGATACGCAGTATTTT
>few|.|TRBV7-3|TRBJ2-1
CASSLRAVQTREQFF
TGTGCCAGCAGCTTGAGGGCGGTCCAGACTAGGGAGCAGTTCTTC
>.|.|TRBV5-1|TRBJ2-7
CASSLGLGSVEQYF
TGCGCCAGCAGCCTGGGGCTAGGGTCCGTCGAGCAGTACTTC
>few|.|TRBV20-1|TRBJ2-4
CSARDPTGRNIQYF
TGCAGTGCTAGAGATCCAACGGGGCGGAACATTCAGTACTTC
>.|.|TRBV27|TRBJ2-3
CASSLKWVADTQYF
TGTGCCAGCAGCCTAAAGTGGGTCGCAGATACGCAGTATTTT
>.|.|TRBV7-8|TRBJ2-7
CASSLEWGEQYF
TGTGCCAGCAGCTTAGAGTGGGGTGAGCAGTACTTC
>many|.|TRBV29-1|TRBJ2-2
CSAGPSANTGELFF
TGCAGCGCCGGCCCCAGCGCGAACACCGGGGAGCTGTTTTTT
>.|TRBD1|TRBV20-1|TRBJ2-5
CSATSGTVQETQYF
TGCAGTGCTACCTCGGGGACAGTCCAAGAGACCCAGTACTTC
>.|TRBD2|TRBV20-1|TRBJ2-3
CSAIGDYSTDTQYF
TGCAGTGCTATCGGGGACTATAGCACAGATACGCAGTATTTT
>.|.|TRBV7-6|TRBJ2-5
CASSFTGLETQYF
TGTGCCAGCAGCTTTACGGGGCTGGAGACCCAGTACTTC
>.|.|TRBV7-2|TRBJ1-2
CASSRYKGIGYTF
TGTGCCAGCAGCAGGTATAAGGGGATCGGCTACACCTTC